Detailed here is one T cell receptor beta chain. Its antigen is not known. The source of the sample is a study of CD8 T cells in ankylosing spondylitis. The study's findings and limits: The disease-linked clones had a CD8+ phenotype and low blood frequencies. Blood from ankylosing spondylitis patients appeared to carry a characteristic eight-variant TCR beta motif.

Trimming left V 4 bases short and J 4 bases short, with 8 bases between. Germline-derived CDR1 and CDR2 are GTSNPN and SVGIG (reference sequence). CDR3 size: 13 residues. TCRdb re-derived calls from the 5' RACE reads in MiXCR, one entry per CDR3 protein. This sample has about 360,000 distinct CDR3 sequences, with roughly 15% found just once. What was sequenced was blood, either unsorted or a sorted T cell fraction (not recorded which). This rearrangement joins TRBV30 to TRBJ2-6; D uncertain. The clonotype originates from a male donor with ankylosing spondylitis or in good health (not recorded which). CDR3 nucleotide sequence: TGTGCCTGGACCCGTTCCGGGGCCAACGTCCTGACTTTC. It codes for CAWTRSGANVLTF.